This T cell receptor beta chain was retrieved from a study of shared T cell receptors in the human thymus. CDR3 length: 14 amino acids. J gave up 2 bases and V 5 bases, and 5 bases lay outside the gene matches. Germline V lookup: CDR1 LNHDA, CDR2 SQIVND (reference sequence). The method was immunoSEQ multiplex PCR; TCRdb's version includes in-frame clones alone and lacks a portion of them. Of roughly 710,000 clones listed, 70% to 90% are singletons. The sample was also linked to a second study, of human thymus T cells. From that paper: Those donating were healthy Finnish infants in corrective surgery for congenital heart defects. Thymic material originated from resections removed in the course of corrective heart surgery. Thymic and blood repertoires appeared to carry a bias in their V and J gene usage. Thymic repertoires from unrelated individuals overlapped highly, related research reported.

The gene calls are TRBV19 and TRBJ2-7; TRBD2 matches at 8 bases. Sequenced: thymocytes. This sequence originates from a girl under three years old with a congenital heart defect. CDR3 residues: CASSQRGPTYEQYF. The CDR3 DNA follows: TGTGCCAGTAGTCAGCGGGGGCCGACCTACGAGCAGTACTTC.